Listed below are T cell receptor beta chains from one sample, sequenced in a study of technical replicates of blood from a handful of donors. Only in-frame clones appear in the TCRdb table, and some are missing; sequencing was by immunoSEQ multiplex PCR. The top ten clones hold more than 0.35% of a sample with 75,000 to 95,000 clones, 90% to 97% of them seen once. Material: T cells isolated from PBMCs. Receptor source: a human donor in good health. The CDR3 runs from the conserved cysteine through the conserved F or W. The D gene is left open where the match is weak. Clone size is shown for a subset of rows, as once, few, many or a class of expanded clone.

J gene: TRBJ2-3; clone size: .; D gene: TRBD2; V gene: TRBV29-1; CDR3 DNA: TGCAGCGTTGTGGGACCGAGCGGGAGGGGCACAGATACGCAGTATTTT; CDR3 protein: CSVVGPSGRGTDTQYF
J gene: TRBJ1-2; clone size: .; D gene: .; V gene: TRBV18; CDR3 DNA: TGTGCCAGCTCACCACCGGCCAGGGGCGGCTACACCTTC; CDR3 protein: CASSPPARGGYTF
J gene: TRBJ2-7; clone size: once; D gene: TRBD1; V gene: TRBV25-1; CDR3 DNA: TGTGCCAGCAGTCGACAGGGGTTTTTGGAGCAGTACTTC; CDR3 protein: CASSRQGFLEQYF
J gene: TRBJ2-7; clone size: .; D gene: .; V gene: TRBV11-3; CDR3 DNA: TGTGCCAGCAGCCTCAAGACGAGAGGGGGTGGGTACGAGCAGTACTTC; CDR3 protein: CASSLKTRGGGYEQYF
J gene: TRBJ2-7; clone size: .; D gene: .; V gene: TRBV4-3; CDR3 DNA: TGCGCCAGCAGCCAAGTTGCTAGTCCCGACTACGAGCAGTACTTC; CDR3 protein: CASSQVASPDYEQYF
J gene: TRBJ2-3; clone size: .; D gene: TRBD2; V gene: TRBV19; CDR3 DNA: TGTGCCAGTAGTATAGGCGGGACGGGGGGTTCGGATACGCAGTATTTT; CDR3 protein: CASSIGGTGGSDTQYF
J gene: TRBJ2-7; clone size: .; D gene: TRBD1; V gene: TRBV4-3; CDR3 DNA: TGCGCCAGCAGCCAAGATTGGCGAGACAGGGCCTACTACGAGCAGTACTTC; CDR3 protein: CASSQDWRDRAYYEQYF
J gene: TRBJ1-4; clone size: .; D gene: TRBD1; V gene: TRBV6-5; CDR3 DNA: TGTGCCAGCAGTTACTCGCAGGCGACAGGGGAGAAACTGTTTTTT; CDR3 protein: CASSYSQATGEKLFF
J gene: TRBJ2-3; clone size: .; D gene: .; V gene: TRBV11-2; CDR3 DNA: TGTGCCAGCTTCCGGGGCACAGATACGCAGTATTTT; CDR3 protein: CASFRGTDTQYF
J gene: TRBJ2-2; clone size: .; D gene: TRBD2; V gene: TRBV6-5; CDR3 DNA: TGTGCCAGCAGACCCAGCGGGAGCCCCACCGGGGAGCTGTTTTTT; CDR3 protein: CASRPSGSPTGELFF
J gene: TRBJ1-2; clone size: .; D gene: TRBD1; V gene: TRBV4-2; CDR3 DNA: TGTGCCAGCAGCCAATCCGGGACAGGGGCCTATGGCTACACCTTC; CDR3 protein: CASSQSGTGAYGYTF
J gene: TRBJ1-4; clone size: few; D gene: .; V gene: TRBV19; CDR3 DNA: TGTGCCAGTAGTATAGGAGGGAGGAATAATGAAAAACTGTTTTTT; CDR3 protein: CASSIGGRNNEKLFF
J gene: TRBJ1-4; clone size: once; D gene: .; V gene: TRBV28; CDR3 DNA: TGTGCCAGCAGTTTAGGAGGGATAGATGAAAAACTGTTTTTT; CDR3 protein: CASSLGGIDEKLFF
J gene: TRBJ2-7; clone size: .; D gene: .; V gene: TRBV13; CDR3 DNA: TGTGCCAGCAGCGCCCCCGGGACACTGAACTCCTACGAGCAGTACTTC; CDR3 protein: CASSAPGTLNSYEQYF
J gene: TRBJ2-7; clone size: .; D gene: TRBD1; V gene: TRBV5-1; CDR3 DNA: TGCGCCAGCCAGGACAGGGAGCGGTCCTACGAGCAGTACTTC; CDR3 protein: CASQDRERSYEQYF
J gene: TRBJ1-2; clone size: .; D gene: TRBD1; V gene: TRBV30; CDR3 DNA: TGTGCCTGGAGCCAGGGACAGGCTGAAGGCTACACCTTC; CDR3 protein: CAWSQGQAEGYTF
J gene: TRBJ2-1; clone size: .; D gene: .; V gene: TRBV6-1; CDR3 DNA: TGTGCCAGCAGGGAGGTGGGCTCCTACAATGAGCAGTTCTTC; CDR3 protein: CASREVGSYNEQFF
J gene: TRBJ2-7; clone size: .; D gene: .; V gene: TRBV27; CDR3 DNA: TGTGCCAGCAGTTTATCAGGGGCGGGGTACGAGCAGTACTTC; CDR3 protein: CASSLSGAGYEQYF
J gene: TRBJ2-5; clone size: .; D gene: TRBD1; V gene: TRBV10-3; CDR3 DNA: TGTGCCGCCTCTGCAACCCCACAGGGGGAGACCCAGTACTTC; CDR3 protein: CAASATPQGETQYF
J gene: TRBJ2-5; clone size: once; D gene: TRBD2; V gene: TRBV7-6; CDR3 DNA: TGTGCCAGCAGCTTAGCTTTAGCGGGAGAGATCGGGAAGACCCAGTACTTC; CDR3 protein: CASSLALAGEIGKTQYF
J gene: TRBJ2-2; clone size: .; D gene: .; V gene: TRBV7-8; CDR3 DNA: TGTGCCAGCAGCTTAGAAGTAGTGGCCGGGGAGCTGTTTTTT; CDR3 protein: CASSLEVVAGELFF
J gene: TRBJ2-1; clone size: .; D gene: TRBD2; V gene: TRBV6-5; CDR3 DNA: TGTGCCAGCGGGTCTAGCGGGAGTTACAATGAGCAGTTCTTC; CDR3 protein: CASGSSGSYNEQFF
J gene: TRBJ1-5; clone size: .; D gene: TRBD1; V gene: TRBV19; CDR3 DNA: TGTGCCAGTACTCCGGGACAGGGATTTTATAGCAATCAGCCCCAGCATTTT; CDR3 protein: CASTPGQGFYSNQPQHF
J gene: TRBJ1-1; clone size: .; D gene: TRBD1; V gene: TRBV10-3; CDR3 DNA: TGTGCCATCAGTGACCCTAAAGGACAGGGGAGCACTGAAGCTTTCTTT; CDR3 protein: CAISDPKGQGSTEAFF
J gene: TRBJ1-5; clone size: .; D gene: .; V gene: TRBV19; CDR3 DNA: TGTGCCAGTAGTATAGCCGTGCAGGGGTGGGAGCCCCAGCATTTT; CDR3 protein: CASSIAVQGWEPQHF
J gene: TRBJ1-4; clone size: few; D gene: .; V gene: TRBV27; CDR3 DNA: TGTGCCAGCAGCTCTCGGGGATTTAATGAAAAACTGTTTTTT; CDR3 protein: CASSSRGFNEKLFF
J gene: TRBJ2-3; clone size: .; D gene: TRBD2; V gene: TRBV5-1; CDR3 DNA: TGCGCCAGCAGACTAGCGGGAGATTCGGGGGGGGCGGATACGCAGTATTTT; CDR3 protein: CASRLAGDSGGADTQYF
J gene: TRBJ2-7; clone size: .; D gene: .; V gene: TRBV5-8; CDR3 DNA: TGTGCCAGCAGCTTGGCAGGGGGGACCTACGAGCAGTACTTC; CDR3 protein: CASSLAGGTYEQYF
J gene: TRBJ2-7; clone size: .; D gene: TRBD2; V gene: TRBV28; CDR3 DNA: TGTGCCAGCAGTTTAGGTTTAGCGGGGGAGCAGTACTTC; CDR3 protein: CASSLGLAGEQYF
J gene: TRBJ2-7; clone size: .; D gene: TRBD2; V gene: TRBV19; CDR3 DNA: TGTGCCAGTAGTATAGATGGGGTAGCGGGCATCTACGAGCAGTACTTC; CDR3 protein: CASSIDGVAGIYEQYF
J gene: TRBJ2-1; clone size: .; D gene: .; V gene: TRBV7-2; CDR3 DNA: TGTGCCAGCAGCTTGCCGCCCAGTGAGCAGTTCTTC; CDR3 protein: CASSLPPSEQFF
J gene: TRBJ2-1; clone size: once; D gene: .; V gene: TRBV6-1; CDR3 DNA: TGTGCCAGCAGCCGACTAGATGAGCAGTTCTTC; CDR3 protein: CASSRLDEQFF
J gene: TRBJ2-7; clone size: .; D gene: .; V gene: TRBV28; CDR3 DNA: TGTGCCAGCAGCACAGCCCGAAGCTCCTACGAGCAGTACTTC; CDR3 protein: CASSTARSSYEQYF
J gene: TRBJ2-7; clone size: .; D gene: .; V gene: TRBV9; CDR3 DNA: TGTGCCAGCAGCGTAGATTCACACTACGAGCAGTACTTC; CDR3 protein: CASSVDSHYEQYF
J gene: TRBJ1-6; clone size: .; D gene: TRBD1; V gene: TRBV6-1; CDR3 DNA: TGTGCCAGCAGTGAATTGTGGACAGGACCCATGGGACCCCTCCACTTT; CDR3 protein: CASSELWTGPMGPLHF
J gene: TRBJ2-7; clone size: .; D gene: TRBD2; V gene: TRBV7-9; CDR3 DNA: TGTGCCAGCAGTTCGACTAGCGGGAACTACGAGCAGTACTTC; CDR3 protein: CASSSTSGNYEQYF
J gene: TRBJ2-7; clone size: .; D gene: .; V gene: TRBV4-3; CDR3 DNA: TGCGCCAGCAGCCAGTCTGCGTCGATCCACGAGCAGTACTTC; CDR3 protein: CASSQSASIHEQYF
J gene: TRBJ2-7; clone size: once; D gene: TRBD2; V gene: TRBV30; CDR3 DNA: TGTGCCTGGGAAACTAGCGGGATGCCCTACGAGCAGTACTTC; CDR3 protein: CAWETSGMPYEQYF
J gene: TRBJ1-4; clone size: .; D gene: .; V gene: TRBV27; CDR3 DNA: TGTGCCAGCAGCTCCCTCGCGGGAAAACTGTTTTTT; CDR3 protein: CASSSLAGKLFF
J gene: TRBJ2-5; clone size: .; D gene: TRBD1; V gene: TRBV11-2; CDR3 DNA: TGTGCCAGCACCGGGACAGCCGGCCGTCCGGAGACCCAGTACTTC; CDR3 protein: CASTGTAGRPETQYF
J gene: TRBJ1-3; clone size: .; D gene: TRBD1; V gene: TRBV6-1; CDR3 DNA: TGTGCCAGCAGTGTGGACAGGGGGGGAAACACCATATATTTT; CDR3 protein: CASSVDRGGNTIYF
J gene: TRBJ2-7; clone size: .; D gene: TRBD1; V gene: TRBV7-9; CDR3 DNA: TGTGCCAGCAGTCCCGGGACAGGGGGCAACGAGCAGTACTTC; CDR3 protein: CASSPGTGGNEQYF
J gene: TRBJ2-7; clone size: .; D gene: .; V gene: TRBV2; CDR3 DNA: TGTGCCAGCAGTCCCTTCTACGAGCAGTACTTC; CDR3 protein: CASSPFYEQYF
J gene: TRBJ2-7; clone size: .; D gene: .; V gene: TRBV9; CDR3 DNA: TGTGCCAGCAGCGTAGTAGCCGGGGTCGACGAGCAGTACTTC; CDR3 protein: CASSVVAGVDEQYF
J gene: TRBJ2-7; clone size: .; D gene: TRBD2; V gene: TRBV2; CDR3 DNA: TGTGCCAGCAGTGAACAGCCTAGCGGGACCTACGAGCAGTACTTC; CDR3 protein: CASSEQPSGTYEQYF
J gene: TRBJ2-1; clone size: .; D gene: .; V gene: TRBV15; CDR3 DNA: TGTGCCACCAGCAGAGGGTTGGAGGGGACCTACAATGAGCAGTTCTTC; CDR3 protein: CATSRGLEGTYNEQFF
J gene: TRBJ1-2; clone size: .; D gene: .; V gene: TRBV7-2; CDR3 DNA: TGTGCCAGCAGCTTAACAGGGCAGGGTTGGTATGGCTACACCTTC; CDR3 protein: CASSLTGQGWYGYTF
J gene: TRBJ2-7; clone size: .; D gene: TRBD1; V gene: TRBV4-3; CDR3 DNA: TGCGCCAGCAGTCGAAACCGGGACAGGGACTACGAGCAGTACTTC; CDR3 protein: CASSRNRDRDYEQYF
J gene: TRBJ1-3; clone size: .; D gene: .; V gene: TRBV6-1; CDR3 DNA: TGTGCCAGCAGTGAAACGGGAACTGGAAACACCATATATTTT; CDR3 protein: CASSETGTGNTIYF
J gene: TRBJ2-7; clone size: .; D gene: .; V gene: TRBV6-5; CDR3 DNA: TGTGCCAGCAGTTCTCCAGGGGGGAGCTCCTACGAGCAGTACTTC; CDR3 protein: CASSSPGGSSYEQYF
J gene: TRBJ2-7; clone size: .; D gene: .; V gene: TRBV19; CDR3 DNA: TGTGCCAGCGACACAGGGCGCTTATATGGCGAGCAGTACTTC; CDR3 protein: CASDTGRLYGEQYF
J gene: TRBJ2-1; clone size: .; D gene: TRBD2; V gene: TRBV7-8; CDR3 DNA: TGTGCCAGCAGGTTAGGAGGTCAGGGATATGCGGGAGAGAACAATGAGCAGTTCTTC; CDR3 protein: CASRLGGQGYAGENNEQFF
J gene: TRBJ1-5; clone size: .; D gene: TRBD1; V gene: TRBV7-8; CDR3 DNA: TGTGCCAGCAGCTTAAGGGGGGACAGGGAGGCGCAGCCCCAGCATTTT; CDR3 protein: CASSLRGDREAQPQHF
J gene: TRBJ2-1; clone size: .; D gene: TRBD2; V gene: TRBV9; CDR3 DNA: TGTGCCAGCAGCCCGGGACTAGCGTATTACAATGAGCAGTTCTTC; CDR3 protein: CASSPGLAYYNEQFF
J gene: TRBJ2-1; clone size: .; D gene: TRBD1; V gene: TRBV2; CDR3 DNA: TGTGCCAGCATCGGAGGGGGACAGGGGAATGAGCAGTTCTTC; CDR3 protein: CASIGGGQGNEQFF